This TCR beta chain was sequenced in a study of post-analysis software for immune sequencing data. At the level of the study: Patients with relapsing-remitting, secondary progressive and progressive-relapsing multiple sclerosis courses were all represented.

Germline CDR1 and CDR2: MNHEY and SMNVEV (reference sequence). This CDR3 region has 14 residues. Study findings and constraints: There were about 5 TRBV segments more frequent in patients than controls, and TRBV5-6, TRBV5-1 and TRBV20-1 were among them. When compared against controls, multiple sclerosis patients showed significantly lower normalized Chao1 diversity. Samples sharing a preparation batch grouped tightly together when assessed by F measure.

This clonotype was counted only a few times. What it binds is unknown. Sequencing libraries made from TCR beta cDNA carried unique molecular identifiers. With about 0.85 to 10 million T cells as the source, roughly 0.5 million cDNA molecules resulted. TCRdb fed the PCR reads into MiXCR, producing one record per CDR3 protein. The sample lists more than 450,000 distinct CDR3 sequences; around a third were seen once. V gene TRBV27 combines with J gene TRBJ2-4; D unresolved. The DNA matches TRBJ2-7 better at its end, which makes the J call doubtful. Sequencing was done on a sample of blood. The TCR sequence derives from a girl between 2 and 17 years old with multiple sclerosis. CDR3 DNA: TGTGCCAGCAGTTTTGGACGCGGAGCCTACGAGCAGTACTTC. This sequence encodes CASSFGRGAYEQYF.